This T cell receptor (beta chain) derives from a study of blood T cell repertoires in COVID-19. Study-level information: From the United States, Italy and Spain came samples of acute and convalescent COVID-19. Sample material is recorded as cDNA or gDNA derived from T cells, B-cell-depleted T cells, or PBMCs.

The authors' processing: Reference gene primer amplification yielded estimated nucleated cell counts. The assay was immunoSEQ multiplex PCR, and TCRdb's table has in-frame clones only and misses some. That table gives V, J and clone size, and the DNA gave D and trimming. The sample carries 250,000 to 350,000 clones, approximately 85% recorded once. While infection was still active, Seattle patients were enrolled and then followed longitudinally. CDR1 and CDR2 from the germline V gene are SNHLY and FYNNEI. There are 15 residues in the CDR3. V shed 2 bases and J shed 5 bases, with 15 bases lying between them.

The source material was peripheral blood. The receptor comes from a human donor with COVID-19, enrolled during active disease. The donor label of this sample is uncertain. J is TRBJ1-2 and V is TRBV2; D might be TRBD1 (5 bases). This chain's CDR3 is CASSERGGSVYGYTF. In DNA form, the CDR3 reads TGTGCCAGCAGTGAACGGGGCGGGAGCGTATATGGCTACACCTTC.